Each of the 21 T cell receptor beta chains below was sequenced from the same sample in a study of OX40 agonist ivuxolimab in advanced cancers. This table comes from immunoSEQ multiplex PCR, and its TCRdb copy is limited to in-frame clones, with some not included. The sample has 50,000 or so clones, around 85% seen once. Sequenced material: CD4+ or CD8+ T cells sorted from blood, taken in a trial of the OX40 agonist ivuxolimab. These receptors originate from an adult with an advanced solid tumor such as melanoma, head and neck, liver or kidney cancer.

J is TRBJ1-5 and V is TRBV6-5; weak D call: TRBD1 (6 bases). Trimming removed 6 bases at V and 11 bases at J, with 20 bases between. CDR1 and CDR2 (germline): MNHEY, SVGAGI. This CDR3 spans 14 amino acids. The CDR3 nucleotides are TGTGCCAGCAGCCCTGGACAGTTCCCAGGTACCCAGCATTTT. Its protein is CASSPGQFPGTQHF.

The chain links TRBV19 to TRBJ2-5, with a weak D call TRBD2 (6 bases). V lost 4 bases to trimming and J lost 1 base, with 7 bases between them. The germline V gene encodes CDR1 LNHDA and CDR2 SQIVND (reference sequence). This CDR3 contains 13 residues. This CDR3 reads CASSSGIQETQYF. The CDR3 DNA sequence: TGTGCCAGTAGTAGCGGGATCCAAGAGACCCAGTACTTC.

CDR3 DNA: TGTGCCAGCAGTGTGAGGGGCGCGACCGGGGAGCTGTTTTTT. It specifies CASSVRGATGELFF. This sequence joins TRBV6-4 and TRBJ2-2; TRBD1 or TRBD2 may be the D gene (5 bases each). V was trimmed by 4 bases and J by 5 bases, leaving 11 bases between them. The germline CDR1 and CDR2 sequences are MRHNA and SNTAGT. The CDR3 spans 14 residues.

The chain carries TRBV4-1 and TRBJ1-1, with D possibly being TRBD1 (5 bases). V was trimmed by 0 bases and J by 2 bases, leaving 16 bases between them. The CDR3 is made up of 17 amino acids. Germline CDR1 MGHRA, CDR2 YSYEKL. The CDR3 here is CASSQELNQGINTEAFF. The CDR3 nucleotides read TGCGCCAGCAGCCAAGAATTAAATCAGGGAATAAACACTGAAGCTTTCTTT.

This clone showed up just once. V usage is TRBV6-5 and J usage is TRBJ2-5; D ambiguous. The length of the CDR3 is 13 residues. Trimming took 1 base from V and 2 from J, leaving 5 bases between them. Germline CDR1 reads MNHEY; CDR2 reads SVGAGI. The CDR3 sequence is CASSYWVQETQYF. CDR3 nucleotides: TGTGCCAGCAGTTACTGGGTACAAGAGACCCAGTACTTC.

The V and J genes are TRBV6-1 and TRBJ2-2; D gene uncertain. The V gene's germline CDR1 is MNHNS and CDR2 SASEGT. With 8 bases removed from V and 1 base from J, the gap between germline ends came to 11 bases. The CDR3 extends over 14 amino acids. CDR3 amino acids: CASGRVGNTGELFF. The CDR3 DNA reads TGTGCCAGCGGAAGGGTGGGGAACACCGGGGAGCTGTTTTTT.

J is TRBJ2-3 and V is TRBV5-1; TRBD1 is a possible D gene (5 bases). Trimming cost V 7 bases and J 3 bases, with 18 bases left between them. Germline-derived CDR1 and CDR2 are SGHRS and YFSETQ. This CDR3 has 15 residues. CDR3 loop: CASRGWGSSTDTQYF. The CDR3 nucleotides are TGCGCCAGCCGTGGGTGGGGCTCTAGTACAGATACGCAGTATTTT.

The V gene is TRBV5-4, the J gene TRBJ2-7; no clear D gene. Trimming cost V 0 bases and J 2 bases, with 9 bases left between them. The length of the CDR3 is 14 residues. Germline loops: CDR1 SGHNT, CDR2 YYREEE (reference sequence). CDR3 region: CASSLAGSTYEQYF. CDR3 bases: TGTGCCAGCAGCTTGGCCGGGTCAACCTACGAGCAGTACTTC. The full variable domain, completed using reference TRBV5-4 and TRBJ2-7, is ETGVTQSPTHLIKTRGQQVTLRCSSQSGHNTVSWYQQALGQGPQFIFQYYREEENGRGNFPPRFSGLQFPNYSSELNVNALELDDSALYLCASSLAGSTYEQYFGPGTRLTVT.

The CDR3 reads CASSLSGGLEYEQYF. The CDR3 DNA follows: TGTGCCAGCAGCCTCTCGGGGGGTCTCGAGTACGAGCAGTACTTC. V and J are TRBV7-9 and TRBJ2-7; 7 nucleotides line up with TRBD2. Germline V CDR1 and CDR2: SEHNR, FQNEAQ (reference sequence). The CDR3 has 15 amino acids. J lost 4 bases, V lost 5 bases, and 11 bases had no gene match.

This chain uses TRBV11-2 with TRBJ1-2; perhaps TRBD1 as D (5 bases). With 8 bases removed from V and 0 bases from J, the gap between germline ends came to 16 bases. The CDR3 is 15 amino acids. Germline V gives CDR1 SGHAT, CDR2 FQNNGV. The CDR3 here is CASAVGPGPNYGYTF. DNA for the CDR3: TGTGCCAGCGCGGTGGGTCCGGGACCTAACTATGGCTACACCTTC.

J is TRBJ1-3 and V is TRBV5-6, with D possibly being TRBD1 (6 bases). The germline V and J ends were trimmed by 4 bases and 0 bases, with 17 bases remaining between them. There are 17 residues in the CDR3. Germline V CDR1 and CDR2: SGHDT, YYEEEE. In DNA form, the CDR3 reads TGTGCCAGCAGCCGTTACGGACAGACGAGCTCTGGAAACACCATATATTTT. This translates into CASSRYGQTSSGNTIYF.

The chain's CDR3 is CASSPVGQGSSPLHF. The CDR3 DNA follows: TGTGCCAGCAGCCCAGTTGGACAGGGGAGTTCACCCCTCCACTTT. V is TRBV5-6 and J is TRBJ1-6, with TRBD1 matching over 9 bases. Germline V gene data show CDR1 as SGHDT and CDR2 as YYEEEE. The J segment lost 9 bases and the V segment lost 4 bases, leaving 8 bases of the junction unmatched. The CDR3 contains 15 residues.

The chain is built from TRBV2 and TRBJ2-3, with 9 bases aligning to TRBD2. V was pared by 4 bases and J by 5 bases, with 7 bases of the junction left unmatched. Germline-derived CDR1 and CDR2 are SNHLY and FYNNEI. This CDR3 contains 15 residues. As DNA, the CDR3 is TGTGCCAGCAGTGCTGGGCTAGCGGGGTTAGATACGCAGTATTTT. It encodes CASSAGLAGLDTQYF.

The chain employs TRBV11-3 and TRBJ1-5, with no clear D. Trimming pared 3 bases from V and 6 bases from J, leaving 15 bases between. CDR3 length equals 15 residues. Germline assignment: CDR1 SGHNT and CDR2 YENEEA. The CDR3 sequence is CASSFYTPEGQPQHF. In DNA form, the CDR3 reads TGTGCCAGCAGCTTTTATACCCCGGAGGGTCAGCCCCAGCATTTT.

This sequence joins TRBV11-3 and TRBJ2-3, with TRBD2 matching over 7 bases. Germline V gene sequence: CDR1 SGHNT, CDR2 YENEEA. V shed 5 bases, J shed 2 bases, and the junction held 7 bases outside the gene matches. This CDR3 is 15 amino acids long. The CDR3 bases are TGTGCCAGCAGCCCAGGGACTACCTACACAGATACGCAGTATTTT. Its protein product is CASSPGTTYTDTQYF.

This clone was seen a handful of times. The chain uses TRBV6-5 and TRBJ1-1; tentative D call: TRBD1 (5 bases). Looked up from germline, CDR1 is MNHEY and CDR2 is SVGAGI. CDR3 length: 14 residues. V was pared by 2 bases and J by 0 bases, with 7 bases between. DNA of the CDR3: TGTGCCAGCAGTTACGGGGGTTTGAACACTGAAGCTTTCTTT. It encodes CASSYGGLNTEAFF.

A note on this clone: Other DNA sequences in the sample encode the same CDR3. The chain joins TRBV11-3 to TRBJ2-4; unclear D gene. Trimming shortened V by 1 base and J by 2 bases, and 6 bases separated the two germline ends. Per germline, CDR1 SGHNT and CDR2 YENEEA. CDR3 length: 14 residues. The CDR3 coding sequence is TGTGCCAGCAGCTTAGGCGGATCCAAAAACATTCAGTACTTC. The encoded protein is CASSLGGSKNIQYF. Full variable domain (remainder filled in from reference TRBV11-3 and TRBJ2-4): EAGVVQSPRYKIIEKKQPVAFWCNPISGHNTLYWYLQNLGQGPELLIRYENEEAVDDSQLPKDRFSAERLKGVDSTLKIQPAELGDSAVYLCASSLGGSKNIQYFGAGTRLSVL.

The rearrangement joins TRBV5-4 to TRBJ1-2; a weak D match, TRBD1 (5 bases). The CDR3 is made up of 13 amino acids. V lost 2 bases and J 7 bases, leaving 12 bases between the germline ends. In germline, CDR1 is SGHNT, CDR2 YYREEE (reference sequence). CDR3 sequence reads: CASSFVGDFGYTF. The CDR3 bases are TGTGCCAGCAGCTTTGTAGGGGATTTTGGCTACACCTTC.

This chain joins TRBV7-9 and TRBJ1-5, with TRBD1 as a possible D gene (6 bases). V was shortened by 3 bases and J by 2 bases, with 11 bases between the two germline ends. This CDR3 contains 15 residues. CDR1 is SEHNR, CDR2 FQNEAQ, per germline (reference sequence). CDR3 protein: CASSFGGAGNQPQHF. CDR3 bases: TGTGCCAGCAGCTTCGGGGGCGCTGGCAATCAGCCCCAGCATTTT.

The chain links TRBV6-6 to TRBJ2-1; the D gene could be TRBD1 or TRBD2 (6 bases each). CDR1 and CDR2 (germline): MNHNY, SVGAGI (reference sequence). The CDR3 totals 14 residues. This CDR3 reads CATQKGGQGNEQFF. DNA of the CDR3: TGTGCAACCCAAAAGGGGGGTCAGGGCAATGAGCAGTTCTTC.

V and J are TRBV30 and TRBJ2-3; D is uncertain. V was shortened by 2 bases and J by 2 bases, with 5 bases between the two germline ends. The CDR3 is 12 amino acids. From germline, CDR1 is GTSNPN and CDR2 SVGIG (reference sequence). The chain's CDR3 is CAWSPPTDTQYF. As DNA, the CDR3 is TGTGCCTGGAGTCCGCCCACAGATACGCAGTATTTT.